This TCR beta chain appears in the sequencing data of a study of Ad26.COV2.S vaccination and SARS-CoV-2 variants. Overall study results and limits: Placebo recipients trailed vaccine recipients in spike-specific TCR breadth. Vaccinees and placebo recipients showed similar non-spike TCR breadth.

Notes on this clone: Antigen: not known.

Here immunoSEQ multiplex PCR was the method, and the copy in TCRdb shows in-frame clones only, minus some. The data show more than 250,000 clones, over 75% seen once. The CDR3 is 14 residues long. CDR1 and CDR2 (germline): MNHEY, SVGAGI. The germline V and J ends were trimmed by 0 bases and 3 bases, with 9 bases remaining between them. Noted treatment: about 20 received Ad26.COV2.S at low or high dose, single or two shots; 5 received placebo; per-sample allocation not given. Material that was analyzed had been drawn on day 63 after the first vaccine or placebo injection. Participants' vaccine, an Ad26 vector, delivered Wuhan-strain SARS-CoV-2 spike.

The clonotype was recovered from a person aged 18-65 years who received the Ad26.COV2.S COVID-19 vaccine or a placebo. The specimen was peripheral blood, collected in a trial of Ad26.COV2.S vaccine versus placebo. The rearrangement joins TRBV6-5 to TRBJ2-7; D is unclear. The CDR3 DNA reads as TGTGCCAGCAGTTACTCGGGCAGGAACTACGAGCAGTACTTC. Translating gives CASSYSGRNYEQYF.